Presented here are 21 T cell receptor beta chains from one specimen sequenced in a study of blood T cell repertoires in COVID-19. Assay used: immunoSEQ multiplex PCR; TCRdb lists only in-frame clones, some missing. The data show about 210,000 clones, with 65% to 90% seen just once and about 2.4% held by the top ten. Input material: peripheral blood. The receptors come from a woman aged 70-85 years with COVID-19, enrolled during active disease.

The V gene is TRBV4-3, the J gene TRBJ1-2, with 10 bases that match TRBD1. This CDR3 contains 15 residues. Germline V gene lookup returns CDR1 LGHNA and CDR2 YSLEER. The trim removed 3 bases at V and 7 bases at J, leaving 8 bases unmatched. CDR3 in amino acids: CASSQDSGTGAGYTF. In DNA form, the CDR3 reads TGCGCCAGCAGCCAGGATTCCGGGACAGGGGCTGGCTACACCTTC.

The chain combines TRBV24-1 with TRBJ2-1, with D tentatively TRBD1 (5 bases). V lost 0 bases, J lost 9 bases, and 8 bases lay in between. The germline gives CDR1 KGHDR, CDR2 SFDVKD. CDR3 size: 13 residues. CDR3 protein: CATSDLGATEQFF. The DNA for the CDR3 is TGTGCCACCAGTGATTTGGGGGCTACTGAGCAGTTCTTC.

V gene TRBV7-2 combines with J gene TRBJ2-7; TRBD1 agrees at 8 bases. V gave up 1 base and J gave up 4 bases; unmatched junction bases: 6. This CDR3 contains 15 residues. Germline V lookup: CDR1 SGHTA, CDR2 FQGNSA. The CDR3: CASSLVGQVLYEQYF. The CDR3 bases are TGTGCCAGCAGCTTAGTGGGACAGGTGTTGTACGAGCAGTACTTC.

This clone was seen more than once but under ten times. The J gene is TRBJ2-1, the V gene TRBV4-1, with 8 bases that match TRBD1. The length of the CDR3 is 15 residues. The junction had 2 bases not matched to a gene; V was cut back by 0 bases and J by 4 bases. Germline V gene sequence: CDR1 MGHRA, CDR2 YSYEKL. In nucleotides, the CDR3 is TGCGCCAGCAGCCAAGATGGGACAGGTTACAATGAGCAGTTCTTC. Amino acids: CASSQDGTGYNEQFF.

The rearrangement joins TRBV30 to TRBJ1-4, with D perhaps TRBD1 (6 bases). The CDR3 is 15 residues long. Trimming took 0 bases from V and 4 from J, leaving 12 bases between them. Germline CDR1 reads GTSNPN; CDR2 reads SVGIG (reference sequence). As DNA, the CDR3 is TGTGCCTGGAGTGTAGTCGGGACAAATAATGAAAAACTGTTTTTT. Translation: CAWSVVGTNNEKLFF.

This clone has just a few counts. The rearrangement uses TRBV30 and TRBJ1-2, with TRBD1 matching over 9 bases. Germline trimming cut 7 bases from V and 5 bases from J; bases unmatched to any gene: 5. The CDR3 loop spans 12 amino acids. Germline V lookup: CDR1 GTSNPN, CDR2 SVGIG (reference sequence). The CDR3 DNA reads TGTGCCTACGCCGGGACAGGGTATGGCTACACCTTC. Protein: CAYAGTGYGYTF.

The gene calls are TRBV25-1 and TRBJ1-2; no reliable D call. This CDR3 contains 14 residues. Per germline, CDR1 MGHDK and CDR2 SYGVNS. Trimming removed 1 base from V and 2 bases from J, with 8 bases in between. CDR3 region: CASSEFGGNYGYTF. DNA for the CDR3: TGTGCCAGCAGTGAATTTGGCGGGAACTATGGCTACACCTTC.

The V and J genes are TRBV7-3 and TRBJ2-5; tentatively, D is TRBD2 (5 bases). CDR1 and CDR2 from the germline V gene are SGHTA and FQGTGA. The CDR3 is 13 amino acids. The germline V and J ends were trimmed by 0 bases and 9 bases, with 11 bases remaining between them. Here the CDR3 reads CASSLTAAEAQYF. The CDR3 region has the DNA TGTGCCAGCAGCTTAACGGCCGCGGAGGCCCAGTACTTC.

This chain links TRBV5-4 with TRBJ2-5, with a tentative D call TRBD1 (6 bases). CDR1 and CDR2 (germline): SGHNT, YYREEE (reference sequence). V was clipped by 0 bases and J by 2 bases, with 8 bases between them. CDR3 length: 14 residues. CDR3 in amino acids: CASSLGTDQETQYF. DNA for the CDR3: TGTGCCAGCAGCTTGGGGACAGATCAAGAGACCCAGTACTTC.

The chain couples TRBV6-5 to TRBJ1-3, with 7 bases aligning to TRBD1. The CDR3 loop spans 14 amino acids. Germline V gene sequence: CDR1 MNHEY, CDR2 SVGAGI. The ends lost 6 bases at V and 2 bases at J; junction bases unmatched: 4. The CDR3 loop reads CASSLTGPGNTIYF. CDR3 coding DNA: TGTGCCAGCAGCCTGACAGGGCCTGGAAACACCATATATTTT.

The chain has TRBV5-5 and TRBJ1-5; 8 bases line up with TRBD1. The CDR3 is made up of 15 amino acids. Germline trimming cut 1 base from V and 3 bases from J; bases unmatched to any gene: 3. Germline V gene data show CDR1 as SGHKS and CDR2 as YYEKEE (reference sequence). The CDR3 region is CASSLNRGVNQPQHF. In DNA, the CDR3 is TGTGCCAGCAGCTTGAACAGGGGGGTCAATCAGCCCCAGCATTTT.

This clone has a single count. The CDR3 DNA sequence: TGTGCCAGCAGCTTAGGCGGACTAGCCAACACAGATACGCAGTATTTT. Translated: CASSLGGLANTDTQYF. J is TRBJ2-3 and V is TRBV7-3; TRBD2 agrees at 8 bases. The CDR3 runs 16 residues. Trimming took 2 bases from V and 2 from J; bases not matched to a gene: 6. CDR1 SGHTA and CDR2 FQGTGA come from the germline V gene.

The J gene is TRBJ1-1, the V gene TRBV7-2, with TRBD1 as a possible D gene (5 bases). The V gene's germline CDR1 is SGHTA and CDR2 FQGNSA. With 5 bases removed from V and 10 bases from J, the gap between germline ends came to 14 bases. The CDR3 covers 12 residues. The CDR3: CASSKFQGGAFF. CDR3 DNA: TGTGCCAGCAGCAAATTCCAGGGCGGAGCTTTCTTT.

This chain connects TRBV11-3 to TRBJ1-2; 7 bases are shared with TRBD1. Germline V lookup: CDR1 SGHNT, CDR2 YENEEA. The CDR3 consists of 16 residues. Trimming at V came to 5 bases and at J to 1 base, leaving 10 bases not matched to a gene. CDR3 sequence: CASSPRGGTDNYGYTF. In DNA, the CDR3 is TGTGCCAGCAGCCCTAGAGGCGGGACAGATAACTATGGCTACACCTTC.

V gene TRBV5-1 combines with J gene TRBJ2-1; maybe TRBD1 (5 bases). Trimming shortened V by 0 bases and J by 0 bases, and 10 bases separated the two germline ends. CDR1 and CDR2 from the germline V gene are SGHRS and YFSETQ. The CDR3 loop spans 16 amino acids. The CDR3 loop is CASSLEGMSSYNEQFF. DNA for the CDR3: TGCGCCAGCAGCTTGGAGGGGATGAGCTCCTACAATGAGCAGTTCTTC.

This clone was picked up a small number of times. The chain combines TRBV4-1 with TRBJ2-2; D is perhaps TRBD2 (5 bases). This CDR3 region has 13 residues. CDR1 and CDR2 (germline): MGHRA, YSYEKL. V was pared by 4 bases and J by 9 bases, with 12 bases between. CDR3 DNA: TGCGCCAGCAGCCCACCCTCGGGAAGGGAGCTGTTTTTT. Its protein product is CASSPPSGRELFF.

The V call is TRBV11-2, the J call TRBJ2-7; 10 nucleotides match TRBD2. J was trimmed by 5 bases and V by 5 bases; bases with no gene match: 6. Germline V CDR1 and CDR2: SGHAT, FQNNGV. The CDR3 totals 14 residues. CDR3 sequence (DNA): TGTGCCAGCAGCCCGCCGGGACTAGCGCACGAGCAGTACTTC. This encodes CASSPPGLAHEQYF.

The chain uses TRBV6-5 and TRBJ1-1; TRBD1 matches at 12 bases. After removal of 10 bases from V and 10 bases from J, the junction contained 7 bases not matched to a gene. CDR3 size: 12 residues. Germline V gene sequence: CDR1 MNHEY, CDR2 SVGAGI. CDR3 sequence: CATQGTGGIAFF. In DNA form, the CDR3 reads TGTGCCACGCAGGGGACAGGGGGCATAGCTTTCTTT.

V is TRBV5-1 and J is TRBJ1-4, with D perhaps matching TRBD1 (5 bases). Germline CDR1 and CDR2: SGHRS and YFSETQ. Trimming took 4 bases from V and 4 from J, leaving 8 bases between them. This CDR3 has 13 residues. The CDR3 here is CASSPDSNEKLFF. CDR3 nucleotides: TGCGCCAGCAGCCCCGACAGTAATGAAAAACTGTTTTTT.

This chain connects TRBV5-1 to TRBJ2-7; D gene uncertain. The CDR3 is made up of 15 amino acids. The germline CDR1 and CDR2 sequences are SGHRS and YFSETQ. The ends were cut back, 0 bases at V and 5 bases at J, with 15 bases in the middle. This CDR3 is CASSLEGGSPDEQYF. The CDR3, as DNA: TGCGCCAGCAGCTTGGAAGGCGGCAGCCCGGACGAGCAGTACTTC. Full variable domain (rest looked up from reference TRBV5-1 and TRBJ2-7): KAGVTQTPRYLIKTRGQQVTLSCSPISGHRSVSWYQQTPGQGLQFLFEYFSETQRNKGNFPGRFSGRQFSNSRSEMNVSTLELGDSALYLCASSLEGGSPDEQYFGPGTRLTVT.

The rearrangement uses TRBV19 and TRBJ2-1, with D perhaps matching TRBD2 (6 bases). V was pared by 6 bases and J by 4 bases, with 16 bases between. This CDR3 is 15 amino acids long. CDR1 LNHDA and CDR2 SQIVND come from the germline V gene (reference sequence). The CDR3 DNA reads TGTGCCAGTAGCCCACTACTAGCTACGTACAATGAGCAGTTCTTC. Its translation is CASSPLLATYNEQFF.